The clone carrying this T cell receptor (beta chain) was detected a few times. The target antigen is unknown. This sample was taken from a study of T-cell memory formation after mild COVID-19. Whole-study context: TCR clustering was largely donor specific.

TCRdb reprocessed the 5' RACE reads via MiXCR and lists one record per CDR3 protein. The sample lists under 300,000 distinct CDR3 sequences; about a sixth were seen once. V lost 3 bases to trimming and J lost 9 bases; unmatched junction nucleotides: 7. CDR1 is GTSNPN and CDR2 is SVGIG in the germline V gene (reference sequence). The CDR3 runs 12 residues. General observations from the study: Clones shrinking from day 15 to 85 showed even CD4/CD8 mixes; later expanders tilted CD4+.

Sequenced input: PBMCs or a T cell subset sorted from them (not recorded which). The receptor's source is a man younger than 35 who had mild COVID-19 (a few samples of this study predate the infection). Cell type and time point are not known. The chain recombines TRBV30 with TRBJ1-1, with TRBD1 matching over 7 bases. In DNA form, the CDR3 reads TGTGCCTGGAGCGCGCAGGGGGGAAAAGCTTTCTTT. It encodes CAWSAQGGKAFF.